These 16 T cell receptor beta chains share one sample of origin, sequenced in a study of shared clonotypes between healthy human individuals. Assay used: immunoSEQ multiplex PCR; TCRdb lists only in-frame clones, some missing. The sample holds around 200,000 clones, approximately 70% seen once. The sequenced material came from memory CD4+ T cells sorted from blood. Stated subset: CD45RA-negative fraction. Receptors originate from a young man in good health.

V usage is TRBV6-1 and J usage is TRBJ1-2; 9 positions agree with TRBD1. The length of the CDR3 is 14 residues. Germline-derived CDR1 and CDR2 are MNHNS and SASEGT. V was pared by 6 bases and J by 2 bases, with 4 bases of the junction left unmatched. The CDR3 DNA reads TGTGCCAGCAGGGGGACAGGGAACAACTATGGCTACACCTTC. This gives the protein CASRGTGNNYGYTF.

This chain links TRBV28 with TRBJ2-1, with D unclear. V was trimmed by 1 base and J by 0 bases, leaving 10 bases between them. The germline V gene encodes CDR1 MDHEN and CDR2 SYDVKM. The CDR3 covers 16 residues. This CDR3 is CASSLSDRISYNEQFF. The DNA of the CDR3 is TGTGCCAGCAGTTTATCCGACCGCATCTCCTACAATGAGCAGTTCTTC.

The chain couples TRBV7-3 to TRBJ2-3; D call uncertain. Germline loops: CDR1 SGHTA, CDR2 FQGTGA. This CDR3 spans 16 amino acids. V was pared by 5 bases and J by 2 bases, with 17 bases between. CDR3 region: CASSRPISSATDTQYF. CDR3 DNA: TGTGCCAGCAGCCGTCCTATCTCATCCGCCACAGATACGCAGTATTTT.

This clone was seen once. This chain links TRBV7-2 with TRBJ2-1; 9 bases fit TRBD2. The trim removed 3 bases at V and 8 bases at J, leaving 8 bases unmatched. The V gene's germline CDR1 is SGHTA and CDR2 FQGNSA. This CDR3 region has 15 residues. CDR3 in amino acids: CASSFPAGGLDEQFF. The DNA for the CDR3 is TGTGCCAGCAGCTTCCCAGCGGGAGGTCTGGATGAGCAGTTCTTC.

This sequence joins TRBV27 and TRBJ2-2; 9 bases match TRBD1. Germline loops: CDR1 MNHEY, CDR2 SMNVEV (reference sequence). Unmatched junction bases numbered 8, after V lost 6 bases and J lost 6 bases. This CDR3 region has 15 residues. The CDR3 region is CASSHGTGSAGELFF. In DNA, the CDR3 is TGTGCCAGCAGCCACGGGACAGGGTCCGCCGGGGAGCTGTTTTTT.

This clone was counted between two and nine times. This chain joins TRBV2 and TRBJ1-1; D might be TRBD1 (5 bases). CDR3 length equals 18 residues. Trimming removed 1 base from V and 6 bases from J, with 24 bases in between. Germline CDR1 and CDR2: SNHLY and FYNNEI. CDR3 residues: CASSEDMGRVLLVAEAFF. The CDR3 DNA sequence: TGTGCCAGCAGTGAAGATATGGGGCGAGTTCTATTGGTGGCTGAAGCTTTCTTT.

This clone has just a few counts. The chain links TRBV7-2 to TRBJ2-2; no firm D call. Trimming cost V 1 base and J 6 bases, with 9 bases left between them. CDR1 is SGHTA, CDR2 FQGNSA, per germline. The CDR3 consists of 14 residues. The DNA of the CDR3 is TGTGCCAGCAGCTTAGTGTTTGGGTCCGGGGAGCTGTTTTTT. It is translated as CASSLVFGSGELFF.

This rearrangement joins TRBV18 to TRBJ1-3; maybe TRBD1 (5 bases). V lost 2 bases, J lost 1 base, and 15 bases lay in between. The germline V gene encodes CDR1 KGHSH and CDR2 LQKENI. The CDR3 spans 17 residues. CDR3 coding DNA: TGTGCCAGCTCACCATTTCTTCCAGGGACGTCTGGAAACACCATATATTTT. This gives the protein CASSPFLPGTSGNTIYF. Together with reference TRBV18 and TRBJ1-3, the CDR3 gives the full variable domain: NAGVMQNPRHLVRRRGQEARLRCSPMKGHSHVYWYRQLPEEGLKFMVYLQKENIIDESGMPKERFSAEFPKEGPSILRIQQVVRGDSAAYFCASSPFLPGTSGNTIYFGEGSWLTVV.

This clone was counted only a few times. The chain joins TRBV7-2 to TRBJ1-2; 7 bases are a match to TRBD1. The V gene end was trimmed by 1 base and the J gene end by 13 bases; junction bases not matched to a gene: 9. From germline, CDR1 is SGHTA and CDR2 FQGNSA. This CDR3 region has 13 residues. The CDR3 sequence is CASSLGGWRGRTF. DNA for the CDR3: TGTGCCAGCAGCTTAGGAGGGTGGAGGGGGCGCACCTTC.

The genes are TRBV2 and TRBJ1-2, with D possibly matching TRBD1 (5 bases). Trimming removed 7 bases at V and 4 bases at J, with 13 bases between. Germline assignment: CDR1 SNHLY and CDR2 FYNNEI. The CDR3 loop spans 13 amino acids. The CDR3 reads CASTGGFGYGYTF. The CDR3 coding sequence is TGTGCCAGCACGGGGGGTTTCGGCTATGGCTACACCTTC.

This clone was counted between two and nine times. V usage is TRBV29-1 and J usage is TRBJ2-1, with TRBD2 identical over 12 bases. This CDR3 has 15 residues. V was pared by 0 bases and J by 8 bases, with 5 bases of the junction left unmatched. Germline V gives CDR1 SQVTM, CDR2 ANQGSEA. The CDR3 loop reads CSVEDLASGRDEQFF. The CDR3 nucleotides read TGCAGCGTTGAAGATTTGGCTAGCGGGAGGGATGAGCAGTTCTTC.

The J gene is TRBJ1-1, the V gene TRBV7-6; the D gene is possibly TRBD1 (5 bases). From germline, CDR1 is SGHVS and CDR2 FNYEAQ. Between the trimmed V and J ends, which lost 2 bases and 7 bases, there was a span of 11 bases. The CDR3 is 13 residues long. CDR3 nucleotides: TGTGCCAGCAGCTTATTAATTGGGGGTGAAGCTTTCTTT. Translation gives CASSLLIGGEAFF.

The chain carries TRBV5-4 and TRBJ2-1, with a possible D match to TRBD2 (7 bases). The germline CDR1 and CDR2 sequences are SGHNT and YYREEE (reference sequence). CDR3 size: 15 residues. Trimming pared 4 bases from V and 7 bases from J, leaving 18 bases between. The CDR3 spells CASSPGGHEGNEQFF. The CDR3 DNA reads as TGTGCCAGCAGCCCGGGGGGACATGAGGGAAATGAGCAGTTCTTC.

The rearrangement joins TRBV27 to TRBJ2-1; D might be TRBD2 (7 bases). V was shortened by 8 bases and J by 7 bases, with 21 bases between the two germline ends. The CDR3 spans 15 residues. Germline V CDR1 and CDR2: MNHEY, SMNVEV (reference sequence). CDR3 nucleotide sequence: TGTGCCAGCTGGGGGCCGGGACTACCCCTTAATGAGCAGTTCTTC. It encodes CASWGPGLPLNEQFF.

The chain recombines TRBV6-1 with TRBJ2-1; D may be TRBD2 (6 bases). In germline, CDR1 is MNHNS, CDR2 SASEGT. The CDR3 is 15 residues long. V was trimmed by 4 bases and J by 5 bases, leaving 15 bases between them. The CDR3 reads CASSGSIWGDNEQFF. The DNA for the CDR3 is TGTGCCAGCAGTGGGTCGATCTGGGGGGACAATGAGCAGTTCTTC.

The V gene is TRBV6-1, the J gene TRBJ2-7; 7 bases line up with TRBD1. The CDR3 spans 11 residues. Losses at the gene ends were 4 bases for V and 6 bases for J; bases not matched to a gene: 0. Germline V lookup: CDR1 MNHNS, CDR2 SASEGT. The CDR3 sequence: CASSAGGEQYF. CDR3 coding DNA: TGTGCCAGCAGTGCAGGGGGCGAGCAGTACTTC.